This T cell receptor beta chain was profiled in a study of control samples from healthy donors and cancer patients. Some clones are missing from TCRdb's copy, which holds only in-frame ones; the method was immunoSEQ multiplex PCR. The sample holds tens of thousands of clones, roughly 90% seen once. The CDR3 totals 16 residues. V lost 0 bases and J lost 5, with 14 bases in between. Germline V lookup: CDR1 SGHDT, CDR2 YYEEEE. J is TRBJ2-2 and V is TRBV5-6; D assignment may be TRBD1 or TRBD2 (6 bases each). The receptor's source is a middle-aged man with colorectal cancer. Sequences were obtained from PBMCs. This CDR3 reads CASSLVGRGPTGELFF. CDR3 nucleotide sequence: TGTGCCAGCAGCTTGGTGGGTCGGGGGCCGACCGGGGAGCTGTTTTTT.